This T cell receptor beta chain was sequenced in a study of shared clonotypes between healthy human individuals. Overall study findings and caveats: A handful of donors showed sharing of 4.5% to 6% of naive CD4 clonotypes. Naive subsets usually exceeded memory subsets in estimated richness. Clonotype sharing among donors likely depends on sequencing depth.

The protocol was immunoSEQ multiplex PCR, while the TCRdb copy is restricted to in-frame clones and leaves out a portion. The table includes millions of clones, approximately 95% detected once. Turning to this clone: Its target is unknown.

A CD45RA-negative memory subset and a CD45RA+ naive subset were separated from the CD4+ cells. This receptor was identified in a man aged 18 to 29 in good health. Some clones in this sample may be carry-over from other donors' samples. The sample taken for sequencing was naive CD4+ T cells from PBMCs. Stated subset: CD45RA+ positively selected.

The CDR3 protein is CASGPGTLPPYEQYF. In DNA, the CDR3 is TGTGCCAGCGGCCCAGGAACGTTGCCGCCCTACGAGCAGTACTTC. V and J are TRBV6-5 and TRBJ2-7, with D unresolved. With 8 bases removed from V and 2 bases from J, the gap between germline ends came to 19 bases. The length of the CDR3 is 15 residues. From germline, CDR1 is MNHEY and CDR2 SVGAGI.